The clone carrying this TCR beta chain was seen many times. The antigen remains undetermined. The data are from a study of CD8 T cells in ankylosing spondylitis. The TCR beta libraries were generated through quantitative 5'-RACE incorporating molecular barcodes. TCRdb used MiXCR to reprocess the 5' RACE reads, holding one entry per CDR3 protein. Of approximately 250,000 distinct CDR3 sequences in the sample, roughly a tenth were seen once. CDR3 length: 16 residues. V gave up 2 bases and J gave up 2 bases, with 14 bases separating them. Germline-derived CDR1 and CDR2 are WSHSY and SAAADI. General study points: Clones tied to disease were said to be significantly enriched in matched ankylosing spondylitis synovial fluid.

Source material: blood, either unsorted or a sorted T cell fraction (not recorded which). The rearrangement uses TRBV10-2 and TRBJ2-3; the D gene could be TRBD1 or TRBD2 (5 bases each). The receptor's source is a male donor with ankylosing spondylitis or in good health (not recorded which). The CDR3 here is CASSETGGVPTDTQYF. As DNA, the CDR3 is TGCGCCAGCAGTGAGACTGGGGGAGTCCCCACAGATACGCAGTATTTT.